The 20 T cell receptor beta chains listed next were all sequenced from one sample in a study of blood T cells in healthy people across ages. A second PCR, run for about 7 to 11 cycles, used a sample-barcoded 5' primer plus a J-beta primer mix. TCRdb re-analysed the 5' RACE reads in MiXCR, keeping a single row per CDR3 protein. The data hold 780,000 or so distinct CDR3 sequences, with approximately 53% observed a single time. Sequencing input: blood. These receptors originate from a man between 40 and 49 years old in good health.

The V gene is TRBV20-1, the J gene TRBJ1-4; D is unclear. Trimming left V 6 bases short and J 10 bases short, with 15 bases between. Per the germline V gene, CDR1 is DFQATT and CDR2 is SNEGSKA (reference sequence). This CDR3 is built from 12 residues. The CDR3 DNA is TGCAGTGCCACCCCAGGAATGGGAAAACTGTTTTTT. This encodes CSATPGMGKLFF.

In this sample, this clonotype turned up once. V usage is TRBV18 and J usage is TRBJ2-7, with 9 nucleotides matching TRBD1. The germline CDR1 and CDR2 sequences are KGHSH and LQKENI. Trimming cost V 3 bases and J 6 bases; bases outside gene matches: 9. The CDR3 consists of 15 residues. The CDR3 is CASSPGTGCVREQYF. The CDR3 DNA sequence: TGTGCCAGCTCACCTGGGACAGGGTGCGTTCGCGAGCAGTACTTC.

The CDR3 DNA reads as TGTGCCAGCACCGCCCAAATGGAGACCCAGTACTTC. Its protein product is CASTAQMETQYF. The chain links TRBV6-4 to TRBJ2-7, with D unclear. The J call is uncertain, as TRBJ2-5 better fits the DNA end. Germline CDR1 reads MRHNA; CDR2 reads SNTAGT. The CDR3 is made up of 12 amino acids.

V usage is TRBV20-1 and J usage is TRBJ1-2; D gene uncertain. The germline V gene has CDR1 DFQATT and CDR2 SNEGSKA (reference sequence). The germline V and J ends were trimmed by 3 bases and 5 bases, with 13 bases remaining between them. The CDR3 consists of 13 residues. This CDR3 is CSASGQSEYGYTF. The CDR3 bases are TGCAGTGCTAGCGGCCAATCTGAATATGGCTACACCTTC.

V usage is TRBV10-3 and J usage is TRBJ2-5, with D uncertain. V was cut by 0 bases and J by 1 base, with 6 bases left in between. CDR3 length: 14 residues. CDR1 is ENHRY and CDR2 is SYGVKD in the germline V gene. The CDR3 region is CAISESGFQETQYF. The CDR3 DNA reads TGTGCCATCAGTGAGTCGGGTTTCCAAGAGACCCAGTACTTC.

CDR3 residues: CASRRRSVEKLFF. The CDR3 DNA reads TGTGCCAGCAGGCGCCGCTCTGTGGAAAAACTGTTTTTT. The V call is TRBV2, the J call TRBJ1-4; D gene uncertain. Trimming took 6 bases from V and 8 from J, leaving 13 bases between them. The germline V gene encodes CDR1 SNHLY and CDR2 FYNNEI. The length of the CDR3 is 13 residues.

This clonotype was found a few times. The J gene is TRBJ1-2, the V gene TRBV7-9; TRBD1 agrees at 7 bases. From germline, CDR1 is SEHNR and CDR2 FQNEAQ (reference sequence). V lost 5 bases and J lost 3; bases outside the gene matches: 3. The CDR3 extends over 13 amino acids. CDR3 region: CASSATGDYGYTF. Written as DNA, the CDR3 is TGTGCCAGCAGCGCCACAGGGGACTATGGCTACACCTTC.

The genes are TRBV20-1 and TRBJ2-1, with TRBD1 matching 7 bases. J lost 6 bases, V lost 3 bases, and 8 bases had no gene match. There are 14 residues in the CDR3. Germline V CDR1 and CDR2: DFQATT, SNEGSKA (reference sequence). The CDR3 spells CSASWGQMVNEQFF. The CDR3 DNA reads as TGCAGTGCTAGCTGGGGACAGATGGTCAATGAGCAGTTCTTC.

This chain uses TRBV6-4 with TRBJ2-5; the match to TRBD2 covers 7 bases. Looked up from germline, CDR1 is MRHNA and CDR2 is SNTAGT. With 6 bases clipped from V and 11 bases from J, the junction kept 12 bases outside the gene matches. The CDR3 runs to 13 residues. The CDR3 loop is CASSPGTNNEQYF. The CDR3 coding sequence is TGTGCCAGCAGCCCCGGGACTAACAATGAGCAGTACTTC.

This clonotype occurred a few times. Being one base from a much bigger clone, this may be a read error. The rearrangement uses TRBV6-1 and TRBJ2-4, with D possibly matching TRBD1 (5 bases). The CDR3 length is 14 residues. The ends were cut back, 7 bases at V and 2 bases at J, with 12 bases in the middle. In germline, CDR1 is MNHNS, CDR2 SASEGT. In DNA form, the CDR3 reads TGTGCCAGCAAAGGGGCTGGATCCAAAAACATTCAGTACTTC. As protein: CASKGAGSKNIQYF.

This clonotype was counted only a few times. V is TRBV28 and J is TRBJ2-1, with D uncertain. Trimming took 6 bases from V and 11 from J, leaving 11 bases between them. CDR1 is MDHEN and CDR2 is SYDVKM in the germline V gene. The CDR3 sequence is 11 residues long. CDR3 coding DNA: TGTGCCAGCAGGCAGGCCCCCAAGCAGTTCTTC. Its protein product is CASRQAPKQFF.

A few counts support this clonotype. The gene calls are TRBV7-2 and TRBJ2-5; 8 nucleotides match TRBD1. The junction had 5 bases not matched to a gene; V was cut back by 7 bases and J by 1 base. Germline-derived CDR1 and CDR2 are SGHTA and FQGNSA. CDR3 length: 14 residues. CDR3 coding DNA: TGTGCCAGCATCAGAGACAGGGGCCAAGAGACCCAGTACTTC. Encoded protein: CASIRDRGQETQYF.

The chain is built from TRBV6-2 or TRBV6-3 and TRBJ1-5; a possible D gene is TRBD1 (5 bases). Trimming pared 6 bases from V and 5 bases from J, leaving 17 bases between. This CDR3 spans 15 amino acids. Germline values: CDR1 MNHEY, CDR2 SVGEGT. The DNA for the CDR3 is TGTGCCAGCAGCGGTCAGGGCCTAAGGGATCAGCCCCAGCATTTT. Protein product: CASSGQGLRDQPQHF.

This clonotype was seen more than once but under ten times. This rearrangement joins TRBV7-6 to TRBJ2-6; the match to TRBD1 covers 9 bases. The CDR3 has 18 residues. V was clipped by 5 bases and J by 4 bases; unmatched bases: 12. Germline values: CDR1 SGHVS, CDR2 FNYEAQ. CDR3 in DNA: TGTGCCAGCAGCCAATACATACAGGGGGCAATGGGGGCCAACGTCCTGACTTTC. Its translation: CASSQYIQGAMGANVLTF.

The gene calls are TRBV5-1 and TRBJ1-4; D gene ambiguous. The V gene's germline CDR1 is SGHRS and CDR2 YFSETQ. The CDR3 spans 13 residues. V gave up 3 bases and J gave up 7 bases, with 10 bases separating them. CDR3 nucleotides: TGCGCCAGCAGCTCCCTGAACGGTGAAAAACTGTTTTTT. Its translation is CASSSLNGEKLFF.

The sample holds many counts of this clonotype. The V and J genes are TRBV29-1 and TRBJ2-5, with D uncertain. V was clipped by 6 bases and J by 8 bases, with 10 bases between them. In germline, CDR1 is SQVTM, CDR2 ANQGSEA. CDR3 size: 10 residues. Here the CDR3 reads CSVQSGTQYF. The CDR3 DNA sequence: TGCAGCGTCCAATCCGGAACCCAGTACTTC.

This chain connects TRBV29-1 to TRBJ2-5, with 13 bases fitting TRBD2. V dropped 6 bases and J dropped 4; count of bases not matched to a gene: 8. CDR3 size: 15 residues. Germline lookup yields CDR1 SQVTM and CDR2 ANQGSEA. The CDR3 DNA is TGCAGCGTCGTTGGACTAGCGGGGGTTGGAGAGACCCAGTACTTC. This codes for CSVVGLAGVGETQYF.

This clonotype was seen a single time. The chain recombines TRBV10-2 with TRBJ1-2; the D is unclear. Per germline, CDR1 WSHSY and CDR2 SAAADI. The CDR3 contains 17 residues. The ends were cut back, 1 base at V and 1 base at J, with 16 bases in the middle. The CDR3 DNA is TGCGCCAGCAGTGAGTTTGTGACCCGGAGGCTTAACTATGGCTACACCTTC. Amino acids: CASSEFVTRRLNYGYTF.

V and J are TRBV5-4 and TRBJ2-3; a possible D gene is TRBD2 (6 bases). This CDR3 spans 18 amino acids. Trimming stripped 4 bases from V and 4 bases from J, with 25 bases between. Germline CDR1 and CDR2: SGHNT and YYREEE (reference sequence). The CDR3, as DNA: TGTGCCAGCAGCCGCGAAGGCGCTCGGGGGAAGAGCGCAGATACGCAGTATTTT. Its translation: CASSREGARGKSADTQYF.

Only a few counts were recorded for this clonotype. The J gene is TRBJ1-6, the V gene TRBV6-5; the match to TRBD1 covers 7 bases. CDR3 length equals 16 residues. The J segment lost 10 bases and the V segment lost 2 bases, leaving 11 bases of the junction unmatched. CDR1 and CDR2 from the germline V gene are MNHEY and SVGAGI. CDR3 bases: TGTGCCAGCAGTTACACGGACAGGCCGGCTTTGTCACCCCTCCACTTT. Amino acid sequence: CASSYTDRPALSPLHF.